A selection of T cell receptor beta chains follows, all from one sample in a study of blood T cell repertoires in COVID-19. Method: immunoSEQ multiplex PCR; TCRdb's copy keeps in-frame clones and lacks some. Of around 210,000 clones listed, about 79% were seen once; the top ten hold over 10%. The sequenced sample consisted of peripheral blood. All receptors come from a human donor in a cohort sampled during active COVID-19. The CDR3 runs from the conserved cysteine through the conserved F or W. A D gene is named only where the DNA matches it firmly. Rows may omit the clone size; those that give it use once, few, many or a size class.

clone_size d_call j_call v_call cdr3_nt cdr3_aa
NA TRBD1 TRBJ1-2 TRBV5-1 TGCGCCAGCAGTTCCTCAGGGGGCGCCGCGAGTGGCTACACCTTC CASSSSGGAASGYTF
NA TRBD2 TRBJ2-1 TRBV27 TGTGCCAGCAGTCCCGATATTGGGACTAGCAATGAGCAGTTCTTC CASSPDIGTSNEQFF
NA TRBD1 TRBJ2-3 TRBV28 TGTGCCAGCAGTTTATTCCCTGGACAGGGGGCTGGAGATACGCAGTATTTT CASSLFPGQGAGDTQYF
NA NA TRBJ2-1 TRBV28 TGTGCCAGCAGTTCGGGTGGCGCAAAACTGGGTGTCTTC CASSSGGAKLGVF
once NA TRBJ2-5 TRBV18 TGTGCCAGCTCACCGGAGTTTGGGGAGACCCAGTACTTC CASSPEFGETQYF
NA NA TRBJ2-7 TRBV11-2 TGTGCCAGCAGCTTAGGTCTGGCGGGAACCTACGAGCAGTACTTC CASSLGLAGTYEQYF
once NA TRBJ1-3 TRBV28 TGTGCCAGCAGTTTAACTTTGGCGGGTGGAAACACCATATATTTT CASSLTLAGGNTIYF
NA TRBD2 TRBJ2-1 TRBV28 TGTGCCAGCAGTTCCACGACTAGCGGGAAGGTCAATGAGCAGTTCTTC CASSSTTSGKVNEQFF
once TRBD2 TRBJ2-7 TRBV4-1 TGCGCCAGCAGCCAAGATCCCAGCGGGAGGGCCCACGAGCAGTACTTC CASSQDPSGRAHEQYF
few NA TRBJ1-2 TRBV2 TGTGCCAGCAGTGGGCGGGGGAGCGCGTCGGGCTACACCTTC CASSGRGSASGYTF
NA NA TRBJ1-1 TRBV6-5 TGTGCCAGCAGAACGGGGGGATCTGGCACTGAAGCTTTCTTT CASRTGGSGTEAFF
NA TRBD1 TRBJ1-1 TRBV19 TGTGCCAGTAGTATGACAGGGAGAACTGAAGCTTTCTTT CASSMTGRTEAFF
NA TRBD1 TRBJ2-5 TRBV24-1 TGTGCCACCAGTGATTTTAGGGACAGGGAAGAGACCCAGTACTTC CATSDFRDREETQYF
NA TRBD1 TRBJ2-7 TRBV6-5 TGTGCCAGCAGTTACTCTACAGGGGAAGCACCCTACGAGCAGTACTTC CASSYSTGEAPYEQYF
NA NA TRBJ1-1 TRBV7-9 TGTGCCAGCAGCCTGACAGGTCCCTCTGAAGCTTTCTTT CASSLTGPSEAFF
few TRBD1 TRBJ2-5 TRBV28 TGTGCCAGCAGTTTAACAGGGGGAGGTCAAGAGACCCAGTACTTC CASSLTGGGQETQYF
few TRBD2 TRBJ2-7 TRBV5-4 TGTGCCAGCAAAATAGCGGGAGGTAGGGACGAGCAGTACTTC CASKIAGGRDEQYF